Below are 11 T cell receptor beta chains sequenced from a single sample in a study of blood T cell repertoires in COVID-19. TCRdb's copy holds only in-frame clones and misses some; the assay was immunoSEQ multiplex PCR. The table has roughly 310,000 clones, roughly 90% seen once. Material: peripheral blood. These receptors were collected from a woman in her twenties or thirties with COVID-19, enrolled during active disease.

The J gene is TRBJ2-5, the V gene TRBV28, with 9 bases aligning to TRBD2. The germline V gene has CDR1 MDHEN and CDR2 SYDVKM. The CDR3 covers 16 residues. After removal of 5 bases from V and 4 bases from J, the junction contained 11 bases not matched to a gene. The CDR3 spells CASSTPGGGRAETQYF. CDR3 bases: TGTGCCAGCAGTACCCCGGGGGGCGGGAGGGCAGAGACCCAGTACTTC. The full variable domain, rest sourced from reference TRBV28 and TRBJ2-5, is DVKVTQSSRYLVKRTGEKVFLECVQDMDHENMFWYRQDPGLGLRLIYFSYDVKMKEKGDIPEGYSVSREKKERFSLILESASTNQTSMYLCASSTPGGGRAETQYFGPGTRLLVL.

As concerns this clone: At one end the junction does not follow the germline gene, possibly because of a read error. The genes are TRBV3-1 (or the pseudogene TRBV3-2) and TRBJ2-5; D is perhaps TRBD1 (6 bases). This CDR3 is built from 15 residues. CDR1 is LGHDT, CDR2 YNNKEL, per germline (reference sequence). The CDR3 DNA reads TGTGCCAGCAGTCAAGGGCTGGGGGCGGGAGAGACCCAGTACTTC. It specifies CASSQGLGAGETQYF.

Note on this clone: The identical CDR3 is also encoded by other nucleotide sequences in the sample. The CDR3 is CASSIGRTDTQYF. The CDR3 coding sequence is TGTGCCAGTAGTATTGGGCGAACAGATACGCAGTATTTT. The chain links TRBV19 to TRBJ2-3, with D uncertain. Germline lookup yields CDR1 LNHDA and CDR2 SQIVND (reference sequence). The CDR3 loop spans 13 amino acids. The V gene lost 3 bases and the J gene lost 3 bases, with 7 bases spanning the gap. The full variable domain, its missing parts supplied by reference TRBV19 and TRBJ2-3, is DGGITQSPKYLFRKEGQNVTLSCEQNLNHDAMYWYRQDPGQGLRLIYYSQIVNDFQKGDIAEGYSVSREKKESFPLTVTSAQKNPTAFYLCASSIGRTDTQYFGPGTRLTVL.

This clone was seen just once. J is TRBJ2-1 and V is TRBV3-1 (or the pseudogene TRBV3-2); D may be TRBD2 (6 bases). The CDR3 length is 12 residues. The germline V gene encodes CDR1 LGHDT and CDR2 YNNKEL (reference sequence). Trimming shortened V by 2 bases and J by 12 bases, and 11 bases separated the two germline ends. The CDR3 reads CASSQLNGGQFF. The DNA for the CDR3 is TGTGCCAGCAGCCAACTCAACGGGGGGCAGTTCTTC.

V gene TRBV9 combines with J gene TRBJ2-1, with TRBD2 as a possible D gene (5 bases). This CDR3 is built from 16 residues. Trimming removed 4 bases from V and 2 bases from J, with 16 bases in between. Germline CDR1 and CDR2: SGDLS and YYNGEE. This CDR3 is CASSPLGGSAYNEQFF. CDR3 DNA sequence: TGTGCCAGCAGCCCTCTGGGCGGTAGCGCCTACAATGAGCAGTTCTTC.

This chain joins TRBV19 and TRBJ1-2; maybe TRBD1 (6 bases). Germline V gene sequence: CDR1 LNHDA, CDR2 SQIVND (reference sequence). The length of the CDR3 is 14 residues. V lost 5 bases and J lost 2, with 12 bases in between. CDR3 nucleotide sequence: TGTGCCAGTAGTGGACAGCTGACGAACTATGGCTACACCTTC. Translating gives CASSGQLTNYGYTF.

This chain links TRBV4-1 with TRBJ2-7; 9 bases fit TRBD2. Germline CDR1 MGHRA, CDR2 YSYEKL. The length of the CDR3 is 18 residues. Germline trimming cut 1 base from V and 0 bases from J; bases unmatched to any gene: 10. CDR3 DNA sequence: TGCGCCAGCAGCCAAGGCTATCTAGCGGGGCCCCCCTCCTACGAGCAGTACTTC. It encodes CASSQGYLAGPPSYEQYF.

This clone has just one count. The V and J genes are TRBV11-2 and TRBJ1-1, with a possible D match to TRBD1 (5 bases). Germline CDR1 reads SGHAT; CDR2 reads FQNNGV. The V and J ends lost 6 bases and 4 bases respectively, with 21 bases between them. This CDR3 is 16 amino acids long. Here the CDR3 DNA reads TGTGCCAGCAGATCCCCCCTGGGGGAGGTGGGCACTGAAGCTTTCTTT. Its protein product is CASRSPLGEVGTEAFF. The full variable domain, its missing parts supplied by reference TRBV11-2 and TRBJ1-1, is EAGVAQSPRYKIIEKRQSVAFWCNPISGHATLYWYQQILGQGPKLLIQFQNNGVVDDSQLPKDRFSAERLKGVDSTLKIQPAKLEDSAVYLCASRSPLGEVGTEAFFGQGTRLTVV.

In its sample, this clone was seen a few times. This chain connects TRBV19 to TRBJ2-7, with D hard to call. Germline V lookup: CDR1 LNHDA, CDR2 SQIVND (reference sequence). Trimming shortened V by 5 bases and J by 0 bases, and 11 bases separated the two germline ends. The CDR3 has 14 amino acids. The CDR3 coding sequence is TGTGCCAGTAGTCCCGCCAGTGACTCCTACGAGCAGTACTTC. Its protein product is CASSPASDSYEQYF.

This chain uses TRBV3-1 (or the pseudogene TRBV3-2) with TRBJ1-1; D is possibly TRBD1 (5 bases). Per germline, CDR1 LGHDT and CDR2 YNNKEL (reference sequence). The CDR3 totals 15 residues. V lost 5 bases and J lost 5, with 18 bases in between. For the CDR3, the DNA is TGTGCCAGCAGCTGGAAGAGTATCGGGGGAACTGAAGCTTTCTTT. Amino acid sequence: CASSWKSIGGTEAFF.

The V and J genes are TRBV2 and TRBJ1-6; D gene ambiguous. V was pared by 6 bases and J by 6 bases, with 6 bases between. CDR1 SNHLY and CDR2 FYNNEI come from the germline V gene. The CDR3 spans 12 residues. The CDR3 region is CASRATNSPLHF. CDR3 DNA: TGTGCCAGCAGGGCCACTAATTCACCCCTCCACTTT.